This T cell receptor (beta chain) was identified in a study of blood T cell repertoires in COVID-19. Study details: The United States, Italy and Spain provided the acute and convalescent COVID-19 samples. Nucleic acid was either cDNA or gDNA, and it came from T cells, B-cell-depleted T cells, or PBMCs.

The CDR3 totals 15 residues. Germline lookup yields CDR1 LNHNV and CDR2 YYDKDF (reference sequence). Unmatched junction bases numbered 5, after V lost 5 bases and J lost 2 bases. As originally analysed: By means of reference gene primer amplification, nucleated cell counts were estimated. Using immunoSEQ multiplex PCR, the repertoire was profiled, and TCRdb retains in-frame clones only, with some absent. V, J and clone size are those of that table, while D and trimming were read from the DNA. The sample records around 180,000 clones, about four fifths being singletons. The chain recombines TRBV15 with TRBJ1-5; 8 positions match TRBD1. The sample was peripheral blood. The receptor's source is a man between 65 and 85 years old with active or convalescent COVID-19. The CDR3 protein is CATSRPTGGNQPQHF. As DNA, the CDR3 is TGTGCCACCAGCCGACCGACAGGGGGCAATCAGCCCCAGCATTTT.